These 5 T cell receptor beta chains came from one sample sequenced in a study of cytomegalovirus exposure and HLA in healthy donors. Profiled with immunoSEQ multiplex PCR; TCRdb holds only in-frame clones, not every one. The sample shows around 160,000 clones, 75% to 95% of them seen only once. The material sequenced was PBMCs. Receptors were obtained from a woman under 30 in good health and CMV-seropositive.

This clone was detected only once. This chain uses TRBV6-1 with TRBJ2-2; 11 bases agree with TRBD1. After removal of 1 base from V and 5 bases from J, the junction contained 3 bases not matched to a gene. The length of the CDR3 is 16 residues. The germline V gene has CDR1 MNHNS and CDR2 SASEGT. Here the CDR3 reads CASSEGTGGLTGELFF. In DNA, the CDR3 is TGTGCCAGCAGTGAAGGGACAGGGGGCCTAACCGGGGAGCTGTTTTTT.

This sequence joins TRBV7-8 and TRBJ1-6, with a weak D call TRBD1 (6 bases). Germline-derived CDR1 and CDR2 are SGHVS and FQNEAQ. V was shortened by 1 base and J by 2 bases, with 12 bases between the two germline ends. The CDR3 spans 17 residues. As DNA, the CDR3 is TGTGCCAGCAGCTTAGAGGGGGGGGCCCCCTATAATTCACCCCTCCACTTT. Its translation is CASSLEGGAPYNSPLHF.

The chain is built from TRBV7-2 and TRBJ2-3; 13 nucleotides align to TRBD2. The CDR3 is 16 amino acids. V shed 6 bases and J 4 bases; nucleotides not matched to a gene: 7. Germline CDR1 is SGHTA and CDR2 is FQGNSA. CDR3 residues: CASRRTSGRLADTQYF. CDR3 nucleotide sequence: TGTGCCAGCAGAAGGACTAGCGGGAGATTGGCAGATACGCAGTATTTT.

V gene TRBV7-9 combines with J gene TRBJ2-5, with D maybe TRBD1 (5 bases). Germline CDR1 SEHNR, CDR2 FQNEAQ (reference sequence). V lost 2 bases and J 7 bases, leaving 11 bases between the germline ends. This CDR3 is 13 amino acids long. Here the CDR3 DNA reads TGTGCCAGCAGCTTACAGGGATTGGGGACCCAGTACTTC. This encodes CASSLQGLGTQYF. The complete variable domain, with remaining parts taken from reference TRBV7-9 and TRBJ2-5, reads DTGVSQNPRHKITKRGQNVTFRCDPISEHNRLYWYRQTLGQGPEFLTYFQNEAQLEKSRLLSDRFSAERPKGSFSTLEIQRTEQGDSAMYLCASSLQGLGTQYFGPGTRLLVL.

V usage is TRBV7-6 and J usage is TRBJ2-3; possible D gene TRBD2, 6 bases. The CDR3 totals 16 residues. V lost 3 bases and J 0 bases, leaving 13 bases between the germline ends. The germline gives CDR1 SGHVS, CDR2 FNYEAQ. The CDR3 nucleotides read TGTGCCAGCAGCTTTGGCGGGAACCCTAGCACAGATACGCAGTATTTT. Translated: CASSFGGNPSTDTQYF.